This TCR beta chain was profiled in a study of blood T cells in healthy people across ages. Germline V CDR1 and CDR2: MGHRA, YSYEKL. The CDR3 contains 14 residues. A note on this clonotype: One end of the junction does not line up with germline, which may come from a read error.

Sample-barcoded 5' priming and a J-beta primer mix drove a second PCR of roughly 6 to 12 cycles. TCRdb redid the calling of the 5' RACE reads with MiXCR, one entry per CDR3 protein. Seen here are some 1.6 million distinct CDR3 sequences, around 36% observed once, and the top ten hold about 11%. Input material: blood. This clonotype was obtained from a woman aged 25 to 39 in good health. The chain links TRBV4-1 to TRBJ1-4; 9 nucleotides agree with TRBD1. The chain's CDR3 is CAGSQVDRGEKLFF. CDR3 DNA: TGCGCCGGCAGCCAAGTGGACAGGGGTGAAAAACTGTTTTTT.